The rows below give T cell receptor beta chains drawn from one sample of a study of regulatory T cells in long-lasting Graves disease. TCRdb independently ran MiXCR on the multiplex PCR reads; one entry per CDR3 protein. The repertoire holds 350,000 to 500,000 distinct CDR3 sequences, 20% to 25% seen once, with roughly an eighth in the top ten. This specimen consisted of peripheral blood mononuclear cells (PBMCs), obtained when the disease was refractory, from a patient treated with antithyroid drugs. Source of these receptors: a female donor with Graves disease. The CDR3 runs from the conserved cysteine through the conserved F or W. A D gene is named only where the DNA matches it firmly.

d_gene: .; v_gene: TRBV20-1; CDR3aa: CSARGGPSYEQYF
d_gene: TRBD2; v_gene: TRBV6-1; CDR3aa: CATSTLAGGGYEQYF
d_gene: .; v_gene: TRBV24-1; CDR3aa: CATSDEDEQYF
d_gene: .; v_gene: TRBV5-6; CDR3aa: CASSLIGGGGGMGYTF
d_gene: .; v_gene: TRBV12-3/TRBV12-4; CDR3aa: CASSSVREQFF
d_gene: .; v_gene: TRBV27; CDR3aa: CASTPVGGLFYEQYF
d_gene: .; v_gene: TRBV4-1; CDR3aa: CASSQEERLSTGELFF
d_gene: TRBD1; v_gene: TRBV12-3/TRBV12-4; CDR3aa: CASSFRQGAYEQYF
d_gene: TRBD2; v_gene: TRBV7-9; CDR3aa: CASSLEGGSGREQETQYF
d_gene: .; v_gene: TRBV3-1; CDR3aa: CASSRSTGRANYGYTF
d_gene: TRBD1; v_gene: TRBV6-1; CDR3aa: CASSPPPDRVNTEAFF
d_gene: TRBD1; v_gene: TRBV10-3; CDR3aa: CAISESPGGFGNQPQHF
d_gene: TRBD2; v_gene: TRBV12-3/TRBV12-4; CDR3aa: CASSLEVGLADYEQYF
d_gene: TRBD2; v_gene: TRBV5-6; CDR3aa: CASSGGLVTETQYF
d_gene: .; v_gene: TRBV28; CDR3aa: CASRQGGSYEQYF
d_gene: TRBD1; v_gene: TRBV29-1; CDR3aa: CSVCGQGRSSDTQYF
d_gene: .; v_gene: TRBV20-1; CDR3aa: CSAFFYEQYF
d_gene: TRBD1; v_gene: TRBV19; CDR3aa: CASSMTGGYTEAFF
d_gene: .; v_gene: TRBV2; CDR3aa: CASSRGFEQYF
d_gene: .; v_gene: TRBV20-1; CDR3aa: CSAIPYRNTEAFF
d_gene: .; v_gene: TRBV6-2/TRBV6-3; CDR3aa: CASSYPGQRYF
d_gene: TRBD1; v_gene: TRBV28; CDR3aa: CASSFAGTGDEKLFF
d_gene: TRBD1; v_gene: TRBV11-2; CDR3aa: CASSIYRDRGGNTEAFF
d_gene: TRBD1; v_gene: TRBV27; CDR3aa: CASSFTGGSQPQHF
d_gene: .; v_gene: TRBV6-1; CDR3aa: CASSALGQKNTEAFF
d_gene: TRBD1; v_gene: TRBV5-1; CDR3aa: CASSLVDRGETQYF
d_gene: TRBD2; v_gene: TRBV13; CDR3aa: CASSLTSGRSEQFF
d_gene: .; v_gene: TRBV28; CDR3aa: CASSLYGGKDNEQFF
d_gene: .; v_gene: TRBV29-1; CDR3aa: CSPWVGNTEAFF
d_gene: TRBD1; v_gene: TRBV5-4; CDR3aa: CASSGQEQGDTEAFF
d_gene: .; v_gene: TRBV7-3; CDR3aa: CASSLLGVEYNEQFF
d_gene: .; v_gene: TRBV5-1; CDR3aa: CASSLGGDPSYEQYF
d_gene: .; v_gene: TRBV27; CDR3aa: CASSITRAKNQPQHF
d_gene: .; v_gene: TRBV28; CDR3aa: CASSSPVGTGRSPLHF
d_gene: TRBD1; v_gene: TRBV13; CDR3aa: CASTSGGITEKLFF
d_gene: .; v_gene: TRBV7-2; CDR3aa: CASSLDRQYSNQPQHF
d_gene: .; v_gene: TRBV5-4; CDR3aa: CASSPGDPNTGELFF
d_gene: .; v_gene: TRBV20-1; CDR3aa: CSASRSDQTQYF
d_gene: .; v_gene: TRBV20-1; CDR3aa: CSASPATAVNEKLFF
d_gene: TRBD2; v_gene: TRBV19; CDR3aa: CASSSFGGSYEQYF
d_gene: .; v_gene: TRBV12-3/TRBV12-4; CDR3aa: CASSPIVGKATGELFF
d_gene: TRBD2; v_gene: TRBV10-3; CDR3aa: CAISASGGNTGELFF
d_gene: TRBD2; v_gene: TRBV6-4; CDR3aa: CASSEVVAGEQFF
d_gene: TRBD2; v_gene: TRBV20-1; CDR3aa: CSATLTGGRTYEQYF
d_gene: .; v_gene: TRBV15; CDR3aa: CATSREYRGQETQYF
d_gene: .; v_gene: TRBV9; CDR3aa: CASSVAPDGETQYF
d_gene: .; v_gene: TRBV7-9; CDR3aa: CASSLSLTAFGNTIYF
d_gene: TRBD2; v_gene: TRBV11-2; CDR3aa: CASSLFFRLVSGRGPLRDEQYF
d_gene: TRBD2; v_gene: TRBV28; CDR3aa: CASSLSGRAWEQYF